Listed below are T cell receptor beta chains from one sample, sequenced in a study of TIL therapy for anti-PD-1-resistant metastatic lung cancer. Assay: immunoSEQ multiplex PCR; the TCRdb copy retains only in-frame clones and omits some. The sample has 95,000 or so clones; about 71% are singletons. Sequencing used tumor tissue, obtained at baseline. All receptors derive from a person aged 25 to 80 with non-small cell lung cancer. Both conserved end residues are part of each CDR3. D genes are given only for firm matches. Where a row states a size, it is once, few, many or the class of an expanded clone; other rows omit it.

v_gene: TRBV4-2; abundance: once; len: 20; j_gene: TRBJ1-1; d_gene: -; CDR3nt: TGTGCCAGCAGCCAAGAGCTATTGGAGCCGAGAAGAAGCGTGAACACTGAAGCTTTCTTT; CDR3aa: CASSQELLEPRRSVNTEAFF
v_gene: TRBV14; abundance: -; len: 16; j_gene: TRBJ2-1; d_gene: TRBD2; CDR3nt: TGTGCCAGCAGCCCAGCCCTAGCGGGGGCCGGCAGGGAGCAGTTCTTC; CDR3aa: CASSPALAGAGREQFF
v_gene: TRBV18; abundance: once; len: 12; j_gene: TRBJ1-1; d_gene: -; CDR3nt: TGTGCCAGCTCACCAACCCCCCCGGAAGCTTTCTTT; CDR3aa: CASSPTPPEAFF
v_gene: TRBV10-1; abundance: -; len: 15; j_gene: TRBJ2-7; d_gene: -; CDR3nt: TGCGCCAGCAGTGAAAACAGTCTTCTGGGCTACGAGCAGTACTTC; CDR3aa: CASSENSLLGYEQYF
v_gene: TRBV12-3/TRBV12-4; abundance: -; len: 13; j_gene: TRBJ1-1; d_gene: TRBD1; CDR3nt: TGTGCCAGCAGAAAGGACAGGGAGGCTGAAGCTTTCTTT; CDR3aa: CASRKDREAEAFF
v_gene: TRBV5-1; abundance: -; len: 13; j_gene: TRBJ2-7; d_gene: -; CDR3nt: TGCGCCAGCAGCTCTAGCGACGGCTACGAGCAGTACTTC; CDR3aa: CASSSSDGYEQYF
v_gene: TRBV19; abundance: -; len: 14; j_gene: TRBJ1-5; d_gene: -; CDR3nt: TGTGCCAGTAAGGCGGACGGCGGCTATCAGCCCCAGCATTTT; CDR3aa: CASKADGGYQPQHF
v_gene: TRBV19; abundance: -; len: 15; j_gene: TRBJ1-6; d_gene: -; CDR3nt: TGTGCCAGTAGTTCGGCCGGGAGCCTCAATTCACCCCTCCACTTT; CDR3aa: CASSSAGSLNSPLHF
v_gene: TRBV5-1; abundance: -; len: 14; j_gene: TRBJ2-7; d_gene: -; CDR3nt: TGCGCCAGCAGCTTATCCCCCCGGGACTACGAGCAGTACTTC; CDR3aa: CASSLSPRDYEQYF
v_gene: TRBV18; abundance: -; len: 17; j_gene: TRBJ2-2; d_gene: -; CDR3nt: TGTGCCAGCTCACCACCTTGGGGGATAACGAACACCGGGGAGCTGTTTTTT; CDR3aa: CASSPPWGITNTGELFF
v_gene: TRBV3-1/TRBV3-2; abundance: -; len: 14; j_gene: TRBJ2-1; d_gene: TRBD2; CDR3nt: TGTGCCACTCGACTAGCGGGGACCTACAATGAGCAGTTCTTC; CDR3aa: CATRLAGTYNEQFF
v_gene: TRBV3-1/TRBV3-2; abundance: -; len: 12; j_gene: TRBJ2-5; d_gene: -; CDR3nt: TGTGCCAGCAGCCAAAGCTGGGAGACCCAGTACTTC; CDR3aa: CASSQSWETQYF
v_gene: TRBV7-3; abundance: -; len: 14; j_gene: TRBJ1-2; d_gene: TRBD1; CDR3nt: TGTGCCAGCAGCCCAGGGGGGAGTAATAATGGCTACACCTTC; CDR3aa: CASSPGGSNNGYTF
v_gene: TRBV4-3; abundance: -; len: 17; j_gene: TRBJ2-1; d_gene: TRBD2; CDR3nt: TGCGCCAGCAGCCAAGACTCGGGGACTATCGGATACAATGAGCAGTTCTTC; CDR3aa: CASSQDSGTIGYNEQFF
v_gene: TRBV6-5; abundance: -; len: 12; j_gene: TRBJ2-7; d_gene: -; CDR3nt: TGTGCCAGCATGAGGACCTCCTACGAGCAGTACTTC; CDR3aa: CASMRTSYEQYF
v_gene: TRBV9; abundance: -; len: 16; j_gene: TRBJ2-5; d_gene: -; CDR3nt: TGTGCCAGCAGCTTAGGGGGAGACAGCTTCCAAGAGACCCAGTACTTC; CDR3aa: CASSLGGDSFQETQYF
v_gene: TRBV7-3; abundance: -; len: 13; j_gene: TRBJ1-2; d_gene: -; CDR3nt: TGTGCCAGCAGCTTACAGGCTGGATATGGCTACACCTTC; CDR3aa: CASSLQAGYGYTF
v_gene: TRBV7-6; abundance: -; len: 13; j_gene: TRBJ1-6; d_gene: -; CDR3nt: TGTGCCAGCAGCTTAGCTTCGGGTTCACCCCTCCACTTT; CDR3aa: CASSLASGSPLHF
v_gene: TRBV19; abundance: -; len: 13; j_gene: TRBJ1-2; d_gene: -; CDR3nt: TGTGCCAGTAGTATATTGGACAGCTATGGCTACACCTTC; CDR3aa: CASSILDSYGYTF
v_gene: TRBV6-2/TRBV6-3; abundance: -; len: 14; j_gene: TRBJ2-2; d_gene: -; CDR3nt: TGTGCCAGCAGTTACAGGGGGAACACCGGGGAGCTGTTTTTT; CDR3aa: CASSYRGNTGELFF
v_gene: TRBV7-9; abundance: -; len: 15; j_gene: TRBJ2-3; d_gene: TRBD2; CDR3nt: TGTGCCAGCAGCCTGACTAGCGGTCACACAGATACGCAGTATTTT; CDR3aa: CASSLTSGHTDTQYF
v_gene: TRBV19; abundance: -; len: 13; j_gene: TRBJ1-1; d_gene: -; CDR3nt: TGTGCCAGTAGATTCATCCCGAACACTGAAGCTTTCTTT; CDR3aa: CASRFIPNTEAFF
v_gene: TRBV28; abundance: few; len: 12; j_gene: TRBJ1-5; d_gene: -; CDR3nt: TGTGCCAGCGGGGGGGTATATCAGCCCCAGCATTTT; CDR3aa: CASGGVYQPQHF
v_gene: TRBV28; abundance: -; len: 13; j_gene: TRBJ1-1; d_gene: TRBD1; CDR3nt: TGTGCCAGCAGTTTCGGACAGGGTTTTGAGGCTTTCTTT; CDR3aa: CASSFGQGFEAFF
v_gene: TRBV7-2; abundance: -; len: 14; j_gene: TRBJ2-7; d_gene: TRBD2; CDR3nt: TGTGCCAGCAGCCCCTGGACTAGCGGGTACGAGCAGTACTTC; CDR3aa: CASSPWTSGYEQYF
v_gene: TRBV28; abundance: once; len: 16; j_gene: TRBJ2-7; d_gene: TRBD1; CDR3nt: TGTGCCAGCAGTCCGGGGTTCGAGGGACAGTTCTACGAGCAGTACTTC; CDR3aa: CASSPGFEGQFYEQYF
v_gene: TRBV30; abundance: -; len: 13; j_gene: TRBJ2-3; d_gene: TRBD1; CDR3nt: TGTGCCTGGAGGATGACAGGGGCAGATACGCAGTATTTT; CDR3aa: CAWRMTGADTQYF
v_gene: TRBV28; abundance: -; len: 13; j_gene: TRBJ1-3; d_gene: -; CDR3nt: TGTGCCAGCGGCCTGGGCTCTGGAAACACCATATATTTT; CDR3aa: CASGLGSGNTIYF
v_gene: TRBV2; abundance: -; len: 16; j_gene: TRBJ2-5; d_gene: TRBD2; CDR3nt: TGTGCCAGCAGTCCAATGGGGACTAGCGGACAAGAGACCCAGTACTTC; CDR3aa: CASSPMGTSGQETQYF
v_gene: TRBV28; abundance: -; len: 12; j_gene: TRBJ2-7; d_gene: -; CDR3nt: TGTGCCAGCCACAGGGACTCCTACGAGCAGTACTTC; CDR3aa: CASHRDSYEQYF
v_gene: TRBV30; abundance: -; len: 15; j_gene: TRBJ2-1; d_gene: -; CDR3nt: TGTGCCTGGAGTGTGGGTGACTACCCCGCAGTAAGGCAGTTCTTC; CDR3aa: CAWSVGDYPAVRQFF
v_gene: TRBV28; abundance: -; len: 11; j_gene: TRBJ2-5; d_gene: -; CDR3nt: TGTGCCAGCAGTTTATTCGAGCGGGCCTACTTC; CDR3aa: CASSLFERAYF